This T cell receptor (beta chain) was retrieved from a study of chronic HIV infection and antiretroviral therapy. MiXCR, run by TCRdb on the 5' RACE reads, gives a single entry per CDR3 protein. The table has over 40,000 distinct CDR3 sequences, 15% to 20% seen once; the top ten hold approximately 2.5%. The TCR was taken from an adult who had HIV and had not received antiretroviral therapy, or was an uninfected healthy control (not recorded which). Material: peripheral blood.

CDR3 sequence (DNA): TGTGCCAGCTCCGCGGGCAGCCCGATCGCGACCCAGTACTTC. Encoded protein: CASSAGSPIATQYF. The genes are TRBV28 and TRBJ2-5, with a weak D call TRBD2 (5 bases). The V gene lost 8 bases and the J gene lost 7 bases, with 20 bases spanning the gap. Germline-derived CDR1 and CDR2 are MDHEN and SYDVKM. The CDR3 runs to 14 residues.